A single sample is the source of the 16 T cell receptor beta chains below, sequenced in a study of CD8 T cells in ankylosing spondylitis. Whole-study results and caveats: For ankylosing spondylitis blood, a TCR beta motif of several highly homologous variants appeared characteristic.

These receptors have no known antigen. TCRdb used MiXCR to reprocess the 5' RACE reads, holding one entry per CDR3 protein. There are about 540,000 distinct CDR3 sequences in the sample; roughly 12% occur only once, and approximately 6.3% lies in the top ten. The sequenced sample was blood, either unsorted or a sorted T cell fraction (not recorded which). The receptors were gathered from a male donor with ankylosing spondylitis.

The chain uses TRBV12-3 or TRBV12-4 and TRBJ1-5, with D possibly being TRBD1 (6 bases). The CDR3 sequence is 14 residues long. The V end lost 6 bases, the J end lost 7 bases, and 16 bases lay between the germline ends. The CDR3 is CASRIQGRPQPQHF. DNA for the CDR3: TGTGCCAGCAGGATACAGGGAAGGCCCCAGCCCCAGCATTTT.

The chain links TRBV15 to TRBJ2-7; 8 bases map to TRBD1. The trim removed 4 bases at V and 3 bases at J, leaving 5 bases unmatched. Germline values: CDR1 LNHNV, CDR2 YYDKDF (reference sequence). The CDR3 is made up of 14 amino acids. The DNA for the CDR3 is TGTGCCACCAGCATCCTGGGGACAGGCTACGAGCAGTACTTC. This codes for CATSILGTGYEQYF.

V usage is TRBV6-1 and J usage is TRBJ2-1; D possibly corresponds to TRBD1 (5 bases). The CDR3 contains 17 residues. V lost 4 bases and J 7 bases, leaving 23 bases between the germline ends. Germline V gene lookup returns CDR1 MNHNS and CDR2 SASEGT. The CDR3 DNA follows: TGTGCCAGCAGTGGTGGAGAAGTTGTCAGGGTCGCGAATGAGCAGTTCTTC. Protein product: CASSGGEVVRVANEQFF.

V gene TRBV6-5 combines with J gene TRBJ1-5, with TRBD1 identical over 8 bases. Germline V gene lookup returns CDR1 MNHEY and CDR2 SVGAGI. J lost 6 bases, V lost 8 bases, and 3 bases had no gene match. This CDR3 region has 12 residues. DNA of the CDR3: TGTGCCAGCCAGGGGGCAGGTCAGCCCCAGCATTTT. Its translation is CASQGAGQPQHF.

The V call is TRBV18, the J call TRBJ2-6; 8 positions match TRBD1. This CDR3 contains 19 residues. The germline CDR1 and CDR2 sequences are KGHSH and LQKENI. The trim removed 3 bases at V and 0 bases at J, leaving 10 bases unmatched. CDR3 residues: CASSPYSGQAFSGANVLTF. In DNA form, the CDR3 reads TGTGCCAGCTCACCTTATTCGGGACAGGCCTTCTCTGGGGCCAACGTCCTGACTTTC.

The chain employs TRBV27 and TRBJ2-6, with D uncertain. The CDR3 contains 15 residues. The V end was cut by 1 base, the J end by 3 bases, with 7 bases between. CDR1 MNHEY and CDR2 SMNVEV come from the germline V gene (reference sequence). CDR3 amino acids: CASSLYAIGANVLTF. In DNA, the CDR3 is TGTGCCAGCAGTTTATACGCGATTGGGGCCAACGTCCTGACTTTC.

This clonotype has more than one count but fewer than ten. The chain carries TRBV29-1 and TRBJ2-5; D may match TRBD1 or TRBD2 (7 bases each). Trimming stripped 7 bases from V and 1 base from J, with 16 bases between. The germline gives CDR1 SQVTM, CDR2 ANQGSEA. This CDR3 has 14 residues. CDR3 bases: TGCAGCGCTAGTCCAGGGGGGGGCCAAGAGACCCAGTACTTC. It encodes CSASPGGGQETQYF.

V and J are TRBV18 and TRBJ2-5; D unresolved. Trimming took 2 bases from V and 5 from J, leaving 9 bases between them. The CDR3 totals 13 residues. The V gene's germline CDR1 is KGHSH and CDR2 LQKENI. This CDR3 is CASSPKGSETQYF. CDR3 DNA sequence: TGTGCCAGCTCACCAAAGGGAAGTGAGACCCAGTACTTC.

The sample holds a few counts of this clonotype. This chain connects TRBV24-1 to TRBJ2-1; D call uncertain. The CDR3 spans 17 residues. CDR1 and CDR2 from the germline V gene are KGHDR and SFDVKD. V shed 3 bases and J shed 7 bases, with 21 bases lying between them. The CDR3 coding sequence is TGTGCCACCAGTGATCCATCGTCGGGCCCGGTGTTGAATGAGCAGTTCTTC. Amino acid sequence: CATSDPSSGPVLNEQFF.

This clonotype has more than one count but fewer than ten. V gene TRBV2 combines with J gene TRBJ2-7, with 11 bases identical to TRBD1. V trimming: 5 bases; J trimming: 13 bases; junction bases outside the gene matches: 13. The CDR3 has 14 amino acids. Germline values: CDR1 SNHLY, CDR2 FYNNEI. The CDR3 region has the DNA TGTGCCAGCAGTCCTCGGACAGGGGGCCCCGAGAAATACTTC. This translates into CASSPRTGGPEKYF.

The table lists this clonotype with a count of one. CDR3: CASSQYPWDRGRSGNQPQHF. In DNA form, the CDR3 reads TGCGCCAGCAGCCAGTATCCGTGGGACAGGGGGCGCTCAGGCAATCAGCCCCAGCATTTT. The chain recombines TRBV4-1 with TRBJ1-5; 12 nucleotides line up with TRBD1. The germline V gene has CDR1 MGHRA and CDR2 YSYEKL. The CDR3 is 20 residues long. V trimming: 3 bases; J trimming: 2 bases; junction bases outside the gene matches: 14.

There are a few counts of this clonotype. This sequence joins TRBV6-1 and TRBJ2-1; TRBD2 aligns across 12 bases. This CDR3 region has 17 residues. Germline V gives CDR1 MNHNS, CDR2 SASEGT. The V segment lost 5 bases and the J segment 0 bases; nucleotides outside the gene matches: 5. In DNA form, the CDR3 reads TGTGCCAGCAGTACCTCTAGCGGGGGGGTCTCCTACAATGAGCAGTTCTTC. This encodes CASSTSSGGVSYNEQFF.

There are many counts of this clonotype. This chain links TRBV5-1 with TRBJ2-3; D call uncertain. Trimming stripped 3 bases from V and 2 bases from J, with 4 bases between. The CDR3 is 12 residues long. From germline, CDR1 is SGHRS and CDR2 YFSETQ. CDR3 region: CASSSTTDTQYF. The DNA of the CDR3 is TGCGCCAGCAGCTCGACCACAGATACGCAGTATTTT.

The genes are TRBV3-1 and TRBJ1-2; D call uncertain. The CDR3 extends over 14 amino acids. The V gene lost 0 bases and the J gene lost 4 bases, with 9 bases spanning the gap. Germline lookup yields CDR1 LGHDT and CDR2 YNNKEL (reference sequence). The CDR3 DNA sequence: TGTGCCAGCAGCCAAGAACCCAGGCCCTATGGCTACACCTTC. Its protein is CASSQEPRPYGYTF.

CDR3 sequence reads: CASSLQGTQNEKLFF. The CDR3 DNA follows: TGCGCCAGCAGCCTCCAGGGGACGCAGAATGAAAAACTGTTTTTT. The chain has TRBV5-1 and TRBJ1-4; possible D gene TRBD1, 6 bases. V was pared by 4 bases and J by 5 bases, with 15 bases between. The CDR3 is made up of 15 amino acids. Germline loops: CDR1 SGHRS, CDR2 YFSETQ.

This clonotype was seen repeatedly, ten times or more. The chain has TRBV20-1 and TRBJ2-4, with 9 bases aligning to TRBD2. The CDR3 is 22 amino acids. Losses at the gene ends were 0 bases for V and 2 bases for J; bases not matched to a gene: 23. From germline, CDR1 is DFQATT and CDR2 SNEGSKA (reference sequence). CDR3 DNA sequence: TGCAGTGCTAGAGACCCCCTGGGCTTTAGCGGGAGAAGGAGTGGTACCAAAAACATTCAGTACTTC. This sequence encodes CSARDPLGFSGRRSGTKNIQYF.